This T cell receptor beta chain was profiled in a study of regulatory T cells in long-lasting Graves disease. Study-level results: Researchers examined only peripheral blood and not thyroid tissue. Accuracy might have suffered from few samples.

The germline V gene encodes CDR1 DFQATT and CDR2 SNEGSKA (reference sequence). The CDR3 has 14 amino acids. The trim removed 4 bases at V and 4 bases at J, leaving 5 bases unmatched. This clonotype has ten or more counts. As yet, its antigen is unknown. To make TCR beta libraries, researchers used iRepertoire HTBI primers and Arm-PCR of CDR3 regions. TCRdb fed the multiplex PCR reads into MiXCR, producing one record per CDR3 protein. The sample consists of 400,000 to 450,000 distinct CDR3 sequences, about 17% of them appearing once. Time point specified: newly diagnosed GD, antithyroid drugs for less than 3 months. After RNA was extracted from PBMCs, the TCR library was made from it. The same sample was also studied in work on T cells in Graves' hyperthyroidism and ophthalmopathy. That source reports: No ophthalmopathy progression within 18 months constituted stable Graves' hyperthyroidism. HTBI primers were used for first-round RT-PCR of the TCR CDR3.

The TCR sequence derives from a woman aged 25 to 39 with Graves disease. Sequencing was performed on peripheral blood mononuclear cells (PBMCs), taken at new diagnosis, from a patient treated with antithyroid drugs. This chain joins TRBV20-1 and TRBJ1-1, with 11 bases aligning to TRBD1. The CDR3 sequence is CSAIRTGGSTEAFF. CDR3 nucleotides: TGCAGTGCTATCAGGACAGGGGGCAGCACTGAAGCTTTCTTT.